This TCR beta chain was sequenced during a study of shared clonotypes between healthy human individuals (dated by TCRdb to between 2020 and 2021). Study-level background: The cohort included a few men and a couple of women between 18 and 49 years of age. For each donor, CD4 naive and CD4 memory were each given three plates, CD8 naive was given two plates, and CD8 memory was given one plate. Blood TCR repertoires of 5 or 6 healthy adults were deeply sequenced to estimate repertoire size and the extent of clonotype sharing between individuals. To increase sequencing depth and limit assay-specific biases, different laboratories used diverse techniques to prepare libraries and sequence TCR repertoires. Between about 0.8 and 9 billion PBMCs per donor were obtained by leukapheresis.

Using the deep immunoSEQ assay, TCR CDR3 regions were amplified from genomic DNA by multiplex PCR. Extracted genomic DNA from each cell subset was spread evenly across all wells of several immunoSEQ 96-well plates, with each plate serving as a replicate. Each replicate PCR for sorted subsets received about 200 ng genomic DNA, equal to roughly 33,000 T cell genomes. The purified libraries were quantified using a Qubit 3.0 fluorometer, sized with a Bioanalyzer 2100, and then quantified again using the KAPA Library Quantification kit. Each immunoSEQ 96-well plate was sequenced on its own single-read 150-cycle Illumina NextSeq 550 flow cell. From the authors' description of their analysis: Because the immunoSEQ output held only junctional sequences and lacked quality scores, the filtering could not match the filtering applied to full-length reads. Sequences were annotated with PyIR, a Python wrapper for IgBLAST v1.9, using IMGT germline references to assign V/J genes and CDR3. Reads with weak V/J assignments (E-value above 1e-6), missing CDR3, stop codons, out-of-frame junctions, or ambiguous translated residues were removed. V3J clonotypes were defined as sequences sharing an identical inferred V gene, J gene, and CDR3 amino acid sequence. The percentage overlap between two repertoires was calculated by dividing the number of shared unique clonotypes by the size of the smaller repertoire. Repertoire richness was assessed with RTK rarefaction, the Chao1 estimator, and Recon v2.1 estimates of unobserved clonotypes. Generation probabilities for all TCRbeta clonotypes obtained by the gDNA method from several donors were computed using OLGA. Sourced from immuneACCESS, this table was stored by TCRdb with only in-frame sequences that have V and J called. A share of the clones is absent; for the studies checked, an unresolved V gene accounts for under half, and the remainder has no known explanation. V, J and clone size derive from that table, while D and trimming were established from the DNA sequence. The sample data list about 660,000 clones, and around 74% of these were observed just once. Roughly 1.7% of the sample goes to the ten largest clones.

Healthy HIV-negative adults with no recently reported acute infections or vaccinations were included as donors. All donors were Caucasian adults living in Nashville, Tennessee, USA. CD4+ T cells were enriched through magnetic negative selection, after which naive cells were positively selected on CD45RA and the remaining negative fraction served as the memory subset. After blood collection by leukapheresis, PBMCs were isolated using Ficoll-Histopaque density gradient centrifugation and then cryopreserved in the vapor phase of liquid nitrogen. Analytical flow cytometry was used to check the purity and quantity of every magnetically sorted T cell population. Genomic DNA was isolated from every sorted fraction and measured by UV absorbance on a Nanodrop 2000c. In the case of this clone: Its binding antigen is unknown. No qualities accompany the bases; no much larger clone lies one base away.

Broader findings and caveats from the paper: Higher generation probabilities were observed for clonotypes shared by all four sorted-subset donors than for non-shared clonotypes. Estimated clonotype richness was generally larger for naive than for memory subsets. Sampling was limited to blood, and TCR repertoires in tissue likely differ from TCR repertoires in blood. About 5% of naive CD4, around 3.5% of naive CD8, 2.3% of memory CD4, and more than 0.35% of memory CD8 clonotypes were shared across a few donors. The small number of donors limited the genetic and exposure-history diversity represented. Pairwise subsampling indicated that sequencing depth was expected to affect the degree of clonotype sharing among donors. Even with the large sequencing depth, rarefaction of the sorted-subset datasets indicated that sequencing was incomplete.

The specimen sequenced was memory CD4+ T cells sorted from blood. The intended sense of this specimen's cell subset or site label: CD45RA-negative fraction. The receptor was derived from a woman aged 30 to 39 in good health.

The sequence in DNA is TGTGCCAGCAGCCCCACCGGGGGGGCCCCCACAGATACGCAGTATTTT. Its translation reads: CASSPTGGAPTDTQYF. This receptor chain uses TRBV14 and TRBJ2-3; 8 of the junction bases match TRBD2. V has 4 bases trimmed and J has 2 bases trimmed; junction bases matching no gene number 8. The cysteine opens and the phenylalanine closes a CDR3 of 16 amino acids. Just CDR3 DNA is preserved here, 48 bases in frame from base 1. The germline V gene gives CDR1 as SGHDN and CDR2 as FVKESK.